One and the same sample provided the 20 T cell receptor beta chains below, sequenced in a study of blood T cell repertoires in COVID-19 (dated by TCRdb to the early 2020s). Receptor libraries were prepared by the immunoSEQ multiplex PCR assay. TCRdb's version of the immuneACCESS table is confined to in-frame rearrangements and falls short of the full clone set. An unresolved V gene accounts for under half of the shortfall where checked; the remainder is of unknown origin. A total of roughly 200,000 clones appear in this sample, roughly 85% of them only once. Jointly, the top ten make up about 19% of the sample. Sample: PBMCs or T cells enriched from blood (not recorded which). Receptors were obtained from a man between 35 and 55 years old who had recovered from COVID-19.

The J gene is TRBJ2-3, the V gene TRBV9, with 7 bases fitting TRBD1. The trim removed 3 bases at V and 13 bases at J, leaving 8 bases unmatched. The CDR3 consists of 12 residues. Germline V gene lookup returns CDR1 SGDLS and CDR2 YYNGEE. The CDR3 region is CASSETGIHKYF. The CDR3 nucleotides are TGTGCCAGCAGCGAGACAGGGATTCATAAGTATTTT.

V and J are TRBV5-1 and TRBJ2-7, with 8 bases fitting TRBD1. The germline gives CDR1 SGHRS, CDR2 YFSETQ. This CDR3 comprises 15 residues. J was trimmed by 3 bases and V by 4 bases; bases with no gene match: 9. This CDR3 is CASSPGQGINYEQYF. In nucleotides, the CDR3 is TGCGCCAGCAGCCCCGGACAGGGAATTAACTACGAGCAGTACTTC.

The chain employs TRBV5-1 and TRBJ2-7; 8 bases line up with TRBD2. Unmatched junction bases numbered 3, after V lost 4 bases and J lost 0 bases. The CDR3 spans 14 residues. Germline V gene lookup returns CDR1 SGHRS and CDR2 YFSETQ. The CDR3 DNA follows: TGCGCCAGCAGCCCGGGAGGGTACTCCTACGAGCAGTACTTC. This encodes CASSPGGYSYEQYF.

Here the CDR3 reads CASSQVVGEAHNEQFF. As DNA, the CDR3 is TGTGCCAGCAGCCAAGTAGTCGGGGAGGCCCACAATGAGCAGTTCTTC. The genes are TRBV14 and TRBJ2-1; D may be TRBD2 (6 bases). The CDR3 runs to 16 residues. Germline loops: CDR1 SGHDN, CDR2 FVKESK. Trimming pared 1 base from V and 5 bases from J, leaving 15 bases between.

The genes are TRBV7-6 and TRBJ2-3, with D perhaps matching TRBD2 (5 bases). CDR3 length: 12 amino acids. The germline CDR1 and CDR2 sequences are SGHVS and FNYEAQ. V lost 6 bases and J lost 6, with 10 bases in between. DNA of the CDR3: TGTGCCAGCAGTTGGACTGGGGATACGCAGTATTTT. Its protein product is CASSWTGDTQYF.

This clone was seen more than once but under ten times. CDR3 nucleotides: TGTGCCAGCAGCCACTTGGGGGCGGCTATGGATCAAAACACTGAAGCTTTCTTT. The encoded protein is CASSHLGAAMDQNTEAFF. The chain links TRBV3-1 (or the pseudogene TRBV3-2) to TRBJ1-1, with TRBD1 as a possible D gene (6 bases). This CDR3 has 18 amino acids. From germline, CDR1 is LGHDT and CDR2 YNNKEL (reference sequence). V was clipped by 3 bases and J by 2 bases, with 22 bases between them.

This chain connects TRBV19 to TRBJ2-7; TRBD1 aligns across 7 bases. The CDR3 spans 14 residues. CDR1 and CDR2 (germline): LNHDA, SQIVND (reference sequence). The junction had 4 bases not matched to a gene; V was cut back by 5 bases and J by 0 bases. Here the CDR3 DNA reads TGTGCCAGTAGTTCAGGGGGATACTCCTACGAGCAGTACTTC. It yields the protein CASSSGGYSYEQYF.

The genes are TRBV6-6 and TRBJ2-1; D uncertain. The CDR3 extends over 15 amino acids. Germline CDR1 and CDR2: MNHNY and SVGAGI (reference sequence). V lost 5 bases to trimming and J lost 0 bases, with 11 bases between them. In DNA form, the CDR3 reads TGTGCCAGCAGTCCTGACTTGAGCTCCTACAATGAGCAGTTCTTC. Amino acid sequence: CASSPDLSSYNEQFF.

The J gene is TRBJ2-2, the V gene TRBV15; 7 bases fit TRBD2. This CDR3 has 15 residues. Germline V gene lookup returns CDR1 LNHNV and CDR2 YYDKDF (reference sequence). Unmatched junction bases numbered 7, after V lost 5 bases and J lost 4 bases. CDR3 residues: CATSPRGGSTGELFF. CDR3 nucleotide sequence: TGTGCCACCAGCCCGAGGGGAGGGTCCACCGGGGAGCTGTTTTTT.

This clone appeared a few times. V gene TRBV5-1 combines with J gene TRBJ2-1; D call uncertain. With 2 bases removed from V and 0 bases from J, the gap between germline ends came to 6 bases. Per the germline V gene, CDR1 is SGHRS and CDR2 is YFSETQ. The CDR3 length is 14 residues. The CDR3 loop reads CASSFESSYNEQFF. The CDR3 DNA is TGCGCCAGCAGCTTTGAGAGCTCCTACAATGAGCAGTTCTTC.

The chain is built from TRBV28 and TRBJ2-5; 13 bases are shared with TRBD2. CDR1 and CDR2 from the germline V gene are MDHEN and SYDVKM. Trimming took 6 bases from V and 1 from J; bases not matched to a gene: 5. CDR3 length: 16 residues. CDR3 DNA: TGTGCCAGCAGCCAAAGACTAGCGGGAGGCCAAGAGACCCAGTACTTC. It yields the protein CASSQRLAGGQETQYF.

The rearrangement joins TRBV3-1 (or the pseudogene TRBV3-2) to TRBJ2-3; a possible D gene is TRBD1 (6 bases). V was cut by 2 bases and J by 2 bases, with 11 bases left in between. This CDR3 comprises 15 residues. Germline V gene lookup returns CDR1 LGHDT and CDR2 YNNKEL (reference sequence). In DNA form, the CDR3 reads TGTGCCAGCAGCCAAACGACAGGCTCCACAGATACGCAGTATTTT. It yields the protein CASSQTTGSTDTQYF.

This chain connects TRBV15 to TRBJ1-5, with a tentative D call TRBD1 (5 bases). Trimming took off 0 bases at V and 6 bases at J, with 12 bases between the two ends. Per the germline V gene, CDR1 is LNHNV and CDR2 is YYDKDF (reference sequence). The CDR3 sequence is 15 residues long. Here the CDR3 DNA reads TGTGCCACCAGCAGAGAAGGTCAGGGCGGTCAGCCCCAGCATTTT. This gives the protein CATSREGQGGQPQHF.

This clone was detected only a few times. The V gene is TRBV4-3, the J gene TRBJ1-1; no clear D. The V and J ends lost 0 bases and 1 base respectively, with 9 bases between them. Germline-derived CDR1 and CDR2 are LGHNA and YSLEER. This CDR3 comprises 15 residues. CDR3 residues: CASSQDSRGNTEAFF. CDR3 nucleotide sequence: TGCGCCAGCAGCCAAGATTCCCGGGGGAACACTGAAGCTTTCTTT.

V and J are TRBV28 and TRBJ2-7; TRBD1 might be the D (6 bases). Germline CDR1 and CDR2: MDHEN and SYDVKM. The CDR3 length is 15 residues. Deletions cut 1 base from V and 3 bases from J, with 13 bases between. The CDR3 protein is CASSLFWTEFYEQYF. The CDR3 DNA follows: TGTGCCAGCAGTTTATTTTGGACAGAATTCTACGAGCAGTACTTC.

This chain joins TRBV6-2 or TRBV6-3 and TRBJ1-6; no clear D gene. CDR1 is MNHEY, CDR2 SVGEGT, per germline. The CDR3 consists of 16 residues. Between the trimmed V and J ends, which lost 2 bases and 7 bases, there was a span of 15 bases. The CDR3 sequence is CASSYPVGGGNSPLHF. CDR3 sequence (DNA): TGTGCCAGCAGTTACCCTGTAGGAGGAGGGAATTCACCCCTCCACTTT.

This clone was recorded once. The rearrangement joins TRBV5-1 to TRBJ2-3, with TRBD2 matching over 14 bases. V shed 4 bases and J 3 bases; nucleotides not matched to a gene: 1. Germline V gene lookup returns CDR1 SGHRS and CDR2 YFSETQ. The CDR3 is 15 residues long. In DNA, the CDR3 is TGCGCCAGCAGCCGGACTAGCGGGAGGACAGATACGCAGTATTTT. Its protein is CASSRTSGRTDTQYF. The full variable domain, rest sourced from reference TRBV5-1 and TRBJ2-3, is KAGVTQTPRYLIKTRGQQVTLSCSPISGHRSVSWYQQTPGQGLQFLFEYFSETQRNKGNFPGRFSGRQFSNSRSEMNVSTLELGDSALYLCASSRTSGRTDTQYFGPGTRLTVL.

This clone was seen a single time. V gene TRBV1 combines with J gene TRBJ2-2; TRBD2 was called by the table and not checked on the DNA. TRBV1 corresponds to a pseudogene. The CDR3 sequence is 17 residues long. The CDR3 DNA reads TGCACCAGCAGCCATTCGCGCCCAGCGGGATTTGTCGGGGAGCTGTTTTTT. Translated, it gives CTSSHSRPAGFVGELFF.

The rearrangement uses TRBV7-9 and TRBJ2-5; TRBD2 is a possible D gene (6 bases). The germline gives CDR1 SEHNR, CDR2 FQNEAQ (reference sequence). Trimming took 5 bases from V and 2 from J, leaving 15 bases between them. There are 15 residues in the CDR3. The CDR3 sequence is CASSRTRDLQETQYF. CDR3 bases: TGTGCCAGCAGCAGGACCCGGGACTTACAAGAGACCCAGTACTTC.

The V call is TRBV2, the J call TRBJ1-1; the match to TRBD1 covers 9 bases. Germline V gene sequence: CDR1 SNHLY, CDR2 FYNNEI. The V gene end was trimmed by 2 bases and the J gene end by 6 bases; junction bases not matched to a gene: 7. The CDR3 is 15 residues long. The chain's CDR3 is CASSETGTGLAEAFF. CDR3 nucleotides: TGTGCCAGCAGTGAAACGGGGACAGGGCTGGCTGAAGCTTTCTTT.